The sequence of this TCR beta chain was determined in a study of CD8 T cells in cerebrospinal fluid in Alzheimer's disease. Study as a whole: Plate-based nested PCR sequencing and droplet-based sequencing measured CSF T cell clonal expansion. Points from the study as a whole: EBV-specific clones were neither the most expanded nor enriched in Alzheimer's patients. Finding EBV-specific TCRs in cerebrospinal fluid does not show EBV causes Alzheimer's disease. Healthy subjects less often had a clone of at least 3% than Alzheimer's patients.

By frequency, this clonotype is medium-sized. The antigen is undetermined. TCRdb reprocessed the 10x single-cell sequencing reads and keeps a single row for each CDR3 protein, giving no DNA. The sample has 700 to 900 distinct CDR3 sequences. Per the germline V gene, CDR1 is SSHAT and CDR2 is FNYEAQ (reference sequence). The length of the CDR3 is 15 residues. This sequence was found in a human donor with Parkinson's disease. The chain links TRBV7-7 to TRBJ2-7; there is no DNA to check the TCRdb D call of TRBD2. The sample was cerebrospinal fluid. CDR3 loop: CASSKEGLSVYEQYF.